One and the same sample provided the 29 T cell receptor beta chains below, sequenced in a study of OX40 agonist ivuxolimab in advanced cancers. The library was obtained by the immunoSEQ multiplex PCR assay. The immuneACCESS repertoire file appears here via TCRdb, limited to in-frame rearrangements. These files lack a portion of the clones; in checked studies, under half of the deficit traces to unresolved V genes, and the cause of the others is not known. Counted in this sample were about 89,000 clones; roughly 88% of them appeared once. Approximately 0.26% of the sample lies in the top ten. Sequenced material: CD4+ or CD8+ T cells sorted from blood, taken in a trial of the OX40 agonist ivuxolimab. The source of these receptors is an adult with an advanced solid tumor such as melanoma, head and neck, liver or kidney cancer.

On this clone: The junction and the germline gene differ at one end; a read error may be behind it. The chain couples TRBV27 to TRBJ2-7; tentatively, D is TRBD1 or TRBD2 (5 bases each). This CDR3 spans 13 amino acids. The germline gives CDR1 MNHEY, CDR2 SMNVEV (reference sequence). The CDR3 sequence is CASSSPPGTPEHF. CDR3 nucleotides: TGTGCCAGCAGTTCTCCACCCGGGACGCCGGAGCACTTC.

The rearrangement joins TRBV11-2 to TRBJ1-2; the match to TRBD1 covers 7 bases. J was trimmed by 8 bases and V by 1 base; bases with no gene match: 7. The CDR3 length is 14 residues. The germline V gene encodes CDR1 SGHAT and CDR2 FQNNGV. CDR3 region: CASSLVKGADGYTF. CDR3 bases: TGTGCCAGCAGCTTAGTTAAGGGGGCCGACGGCTACACCTTC.

The rearrangement uses TRBV27 and TRBJ2-3; 10 bases align to TRBD2. This CDR3 spans 17 amino acids. Unmatched junction bases numbered 17, after V lost 6 bases and J lost 8 bases. The germline CDR1 and CDR2 sequences are MNHEY and SMNVEV (reference sequence). DNA of the CDR3: TGTGCCAGCAGCTGGGGCATAGCGGGGGGAAATGGGGGTACGCAGTATTTT. It is translated as CASSWGIAGGNGGTQYF.

The gene calls are TRBV10-3 and TRBJ1-1; no clear D. This CDR3 is 14 amino acids long. The germline V gene has CDR1 ENHRY and CDR2 SYGVKD. Trimming left V 3 bases short and J 2 bases short, with 10 bases between. This chain's CDR3 is CAISDRRGNTEAFF. The CDR3 nucleotides read TGTGCCATCAGTGATCGGCGGGGTAACACTGAAGCTTTCTTT.

The rearrangement joins TRBV10-3 to TRBJ2-5; D not resolved. Per germline, CDR1 ENHRY and CDR2 SYGVKD. The V and J ends lost 4 bases and 1 base respectively, with 7 bases between them. The CDR3 length is 13 residues. The chain's CDR3 is CAISGASQETQYF. CDR3 DNA sequence: TGTGCCATCAGTGGAGCGTCCCAAGAGACCCAGTACTTC.

This rearrangement joins TRBV25-1 to TRBJ1-5; D perhaps matches TRBD1 (5 bases). This CDR3 has 16 residues. Germline V gives CDR1 MGHDK, CDR2 SYGVNS. Trimming shortened V by 4 bases and J by 2 bases, and 15 bases separated the two germline ends. The CDR3 DNA sequence: TGTGCCAGCAGTGCACGGGGGGTGGATGGCAATCAGCCCCAGCATTTT. As protein: CASSARGVDGNQPQHF.

This rearrangement joins TRBV5-4 to TRBJ2-4; 10 nucleotides line up with TRBD1. The CDR3 loop spans 18 amino acids. The germline CDR1 and CDR2 sequences are SGHNT and YYREEE (reference sequence). After removal of 3 bases from V and 3 bases from J, the junction contained 12 bases not matched to a gene. CDR3 protein: CASSSGTGAPPGKNIQYF. The DNA of the CDR3 is TGTGCCAGCAGCTCCGGGACAGGGGCCCCTCCGGGCAAAAACATTCAGTACTTC.

This chain links TRBV6-6 with TRBJ2-2; TRBD1 aligns across 7 bases. Germline CDR1 is MNHNY and CDR2 is SVGAGI (reference sequence). The trim removed 5 bases at V and 7 bases at J, leaving 1 base unmatched. This CDR3 comprises 12 residues. CDR3 nucleotides: TGTGCCAGCAGTACAGGGGACGGGGAGCTGTTTTTT. The encoded protein is CASSTGDGELFF.

This sequence joins TRBV7-9 and TRBJ2-3; 7 bases are shared with TRBD2. Trimming cost V 11 bases and J 1 base; bases outside gene matches: 6. Germline CDR1 is SEHNR and CDR2 is FQNEAQ (reference sequence). The CDR3 sequence is 13 residues long. DNA for the CDR3: TGTGCCGGGCGGGGGTCCGGCACAGATACGCAGTATTTT. It codes for CAGRGSGTDTQYF.

V gene TRBV7-9 combines with J gene TRBJ2-7; possible D gene TRBD1, 6 bases. Germline loops: CDR1 SEHNR, CDR2 FQNEAQ (reference sequence). V was shortened by 5 bases and J by 2 bases, with 13 bases between the two germline ends. This CDR3 has 14 residues. The CDR3, as DNA: TGTGCCAGCAGCGCCGGGACACCAGCCTACGAGCAGTACTTC. Encoded protein: CASSAGTPAYEQYF.

The rearrangement uses TRBV2 and TRBJ1-1; tentatively, D is TRBD1 (5 bases). The V end was cut by 1 base, the J end by 8 bases, with 5 bases between. Germline loops: CDR1 SNHLY, CDR2 FYNNEI. The CDR3 length is 11 residues. CDR3 region: CASSEDREAFF. The DNA for the CDR3 is TGTGCCAGCAGTGAAGACAGGGAAGCTTTCTTT.

This sequence joins TRBV7-6 and TRBJ2-3, with 13 bases fitting TRBD2. Germline V gives CDR1 SGHVS, CDR2 FNYEAQ. This CDR3 spans 18 amino acids. V lost 4 bases and J lost 1; bases outside the gene matches: 8. Here the CDR3 reads CASSSKGLAGWGTDTQYF. DNA of the CDR3: TGTGCCAGCAGCTCAAAGGGACTAGCGGGGTGGGGCACAGATACGCAGTATTTT.

This chain uses TRBV2 with TRBJ2-2; 9 bases line up with TRBD1. This CDR3 has 14 amino acids. After removal of 6 bases from V and 3 bases from J, the junction contained 2 bases not matched to a gene. Germline V gene lookup returns CDR1 SNHLY and CDR2 FYNNEI. The CDR3 is CASSGQGYTGELFF. The CDR3 nucleotides read TGTGCCAGCAGCGGACAGGGGTACACCGGGGAGCTGTTTTTT.

The chain employs TRBV5-1 and TRBJ1-1; 9 bases align to TRBD1. V lost 4 bases and J lost 1; bases outside the gene matches: 5. CDR3 length: 15 residues. Germline V lookup: CDR1 SGHRS, CDR2 YFSETQ. The CDR3: CASSDRGSANTEAFF. The CDR3 DNA sequence: TGCGCCAGCAGCGACAGGGGGTCGGCGAACACTGAAGCTTTCTTT. Complete variable domain (other parts from reference TRBV5-1 and TRBJ1-1): KAGVTQTPRYLIKTRGQQVTLSCSPISGHRSVSWYQQTPGQGLQFLFEYFSETQRNKGNFPGRFSGRQFSNSRSEMNVSTLELGDSALYLCASSDRGSANTEAFFGQGTRLTVV.

The gene calls are TRBV5-4 and TRBJ2-3; the match to TRBD1 covers 8 bases. Germline V gene lookup returns CDR1 SGHNT and CDR2 YYREEE (reference sequence). The length of the CDR3 is 14 residues. With 3 bases clipped from V and 1 base from J, the junction kept 1 base outside the gene matches. CDR3 in amino acids: CASSSGQGTDTQYF. The CDR3 DNA sequence: TGTGCCAGCAGCTCGGGACAGGGCACAGATACGCAGTATTTT.

The chain uses TRBV18 and TRBJ1-6; D is uncertain. Germline-derived CDR1 and CDR2 are KGHSH and LQKENI. The CDR3 runs to 14 residues. V lost 2 bases and J 9 bases, leaving 11 bases between the germline ends. CDR3 protein: CASSPGDPGSPLHF. In DNA form, the CDR3 reads TGTGCCAGCTCACCAGGGGATCCGGGTTCACCCCTCCACTTT.

V and J are TRBV21-1 and TRBJ1-1. TRBV21-1 is recorded as a pseudogene. The CDR3 has 17 residues. This CDR3 is CASSKASMPGTNTEAFF. CDR3 coding DNA: TGTGCCAGCAGCAAAGCGTCTATGCCGGGAACAAACACTGAAGCTTTCTTT.

The rearrangement joins TRBV5-1 to TRBJ2-7, with 10 positions matching TRBD2. This CDR3 has 17 amino acids. J gave up 3 bases and V 2 bases, and 11 bases lay outside the gene matches. CDR1 and CDR2 (germline): SGHRS, YFSETQ. CDR3 protein: CASSFRLAGATFYEQYF. The CDR3 DNA follows: TGCGCCAGCAGCTTCCGGCTAGCGGGGGCCACCTTCTACGAGCAGTACTTC.

The gene calls are TRBV9 and TRBJ2-1; TRBD2 matches at 7 bases. The length of the CDR3 is 19 residues. Germline V gene data show CDR1 as SGDLS and CDR2 as YYNGEE. The junction had 12 bases not matched to a gene; V was cut back by 0 bases and J by 0 bases. CDR3: CASSVAPGGGVHSYNEQFF. CDR3 nucleotide sequence: TGTGCCAGCAGCGTAGCTCCCGGTGGGGGGGTCCACTCCTACAATGAGCAGTTCTTC.

This clone was picked up a small number of times. This chain links TRBV10-1 with TRBJ1-5; possible D gene TRBD1, 5 bases. The CDR3 has 14 amino acids. With 8 bases removed from V and 1 base from J, the gap between germline ends came to 12 bases. Looked up from germline, CDR1 is WNHNN and CDR2 is SYGVQD (reference sequence). The CDR3 DNA reads as TGCGCCAGCGATAAGGGGTTCAGCAATCAGCCCCAGCATTTT. It encodes CASDKGFSNQPQHF.

This clone appeared a few times. This chain connects TRBV6-4 to TRBJ1-6; no reliable D call. This CDR3 has 14 residues. The germline V gene encodes CDR1 MRHNA and CDR2 SNTAGT. Trimming stripped 5 bases from V and 0 bases from J, with 5 bases between. Written as DNA, the CDR3 is TGTGCCAGCAGTAAGGGCTCCTATAATTCACCCCTCCACTTT. Protein: CASSKGSYNSPLHF.

CDR3 region: CSVEVSVYEQYF. For the CDR3, the DNA is TGCAGCGTTGAGGTCTCAGTCTACGAGCAGTACTTC. V usage is TRBV29-1 and J usage is TRBJ2-7; D is ambiguous. This CDR3 is built from 12 residues. Germline V gene lookup returns CDR1 SQVTM and CDR2 ANQGSEA. V lost 3 bases, J lost 3 bases, and 9 bases lay in between.

The chain recombines TRBV7-2 with TRBJ1-1; D is unresolved. Germline lookup yields CDR1 SGHTA and CDR2 FQGNSA. V was trimmed by 6 bases and J by 5 bases, leaving 13 bases between them. The CDR3 extends over 13 amino acids. The CDR3 loop is CASRFGVMTEAFF. The CDR3 DNA is TGTGCCAGCAGATTTGGAGTGATGACTGAAGCTTTCTTT.

The V call is TRBV20-1, the J call TRBJ1-1; 7 bases agree with TRBD1. Germline values: CDR1 DFQATT, CDR2 SNEGSKA (reference sequence). The CDR3 runs to 10 residues. V lost 6 bases to trimming and J lost 13 bases; unmatched junction nucleotides: 8. The CDR3 is CSANGQAVFF. CDR3 DNA: TGCAGTGCGAACGGACAGGCGGTTTTCTTT.

This sequence joins TRBV7-2 and TRBJ1-3; D unresolved. Between the trimmed V and J ends, which lost 1 base and 0 bases, there was a span of 4 bases. There are 14 residues in the CDR3. Germline lookup yields CDR1 SGHTA and CDR2 FQGNSA. DNA of the CDR3: TGTGCCAGCAGCTTAGGGGGCTCTGGAAACACCATATATTTT. Its translation is CASSLGGSGNTIYF.

The chain is built from TRBV2 and TRBJ2-3; 13 nucleotides match TRBD2. The CDR3 loop spans 13 amino acids. Germline CDR1 is SNHLY and CDR2 is FYNNEI. V was pared by 4 bases and J by 8 bases, with 0 bases of the junction left unmatched. The CDR3 DNA is TGTGCCAGCAGTGGGACTAGCGGGGGTACGCAGTATTTT. Amino acid sequence: CASSGTSGGTQYF.

The chain employs TRBV6-5 and TRBJ2-5; D may match TRBD1 or TRBD2 (5 bases each). CDR3 length: 15 residues. V gave up 2 bases and J gave up 1 base, with 11 bases separating them. Germline lookup yields CDR1 MNHEY and CDR2 SVGAGI. The CDR3 nucleotides read TGTGCCAGCAGTTACAGCGGCAGGGTCCAAGAGACCCAGTACTTC. It encodes CASSYSGRVQETQYF.

The chain employs TRBV5-1 and TRBJ2-5; 7 nucleotides line up with TRBD1. The DNA end is more similar to TRBJ2-7, so the J call may be wrong. The CDR3 is made up of 14 amino acids. Germline-derived CDR1 and CDR2 are SGHRS and YFSETQ. The CDR3 sequence is CASSSGQFTYEQYF. For the CDR3, the DNA is TGCGCCAGCAGCTCGGGACAGTTCACCTACGAGCAGTACTTC.

As concerns this clone: One end of the junction varies from germline; a read error may be responsible. CDR3 sequence reads: CASSPTWDPQSSEQYF. CDR3 coding DNA: TGTGCCAGCTCACCAACCTGGGACCCTCAATCCTCCGAGCAGTACTTC. The chain uses TRBV18 and TRBJ2-7, with D possibly called TRBD1 or TRBD2 (5 bases each). CDR3 length equals 16 residues. The V gene's germline CDR1 is KGHSH and CDR2 LQKENI.